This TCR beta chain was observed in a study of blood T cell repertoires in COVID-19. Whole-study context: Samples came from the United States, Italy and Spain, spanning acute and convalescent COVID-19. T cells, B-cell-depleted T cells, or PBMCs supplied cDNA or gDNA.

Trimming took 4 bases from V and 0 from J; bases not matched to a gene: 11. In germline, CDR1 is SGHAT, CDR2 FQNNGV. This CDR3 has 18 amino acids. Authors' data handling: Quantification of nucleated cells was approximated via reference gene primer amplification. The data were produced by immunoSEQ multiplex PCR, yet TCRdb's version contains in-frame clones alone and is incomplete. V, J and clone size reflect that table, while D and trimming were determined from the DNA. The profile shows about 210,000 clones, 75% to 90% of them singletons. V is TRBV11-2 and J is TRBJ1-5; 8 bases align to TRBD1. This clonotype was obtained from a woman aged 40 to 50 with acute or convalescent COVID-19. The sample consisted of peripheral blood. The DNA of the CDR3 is TGTGCCAGCAGCTCCGGGCAGGGACAGGTGTTTAGCAATCAGCCCCAGCATTTT. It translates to CASSSGQGQVFSNQPQHF. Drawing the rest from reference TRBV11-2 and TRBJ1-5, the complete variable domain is EAGVAQSPRYKIIEKRQSVAFWCNPISGHATLYWYQQILGQGPKLLIQFQNNGVVDDSQLPKDRFSAERLKGVDSTLKIQPAKLEDSAVYLCASSSGQGQVFSNQPQHFGDGTRLSIL.